This is a list of T cell receptor beta chains from one sample in a study of CD8 T cells in Susac syndrome. TCRdb redid the calling of the immunoSEQ multiplex PCR reads with MiXCR, one entry per CDR3 protein. The table includes roughly 89,000 distinct CDR3 sequences, about 95% detected once. The specimen was CD8+ T cells from PBMCs. Receptor source: a human donor with Susac syndrome. Each CDR3 is given with its conserved first and last residue. A D gene is named only where the DNA matches it firmly. Part of the rows lack a size; the others show once, few, many or a class for expanded clones.

j_call: TRBJ2-7
v_call: TRBV28
clone_size: NA
d_call: TRBD1
cdr3_nt: TGTGCCAGCAGTTCCCGACAGGGGATGGGGTACGAGCAGTACTTC
cdr3_aa: CASSSRQGMGYEQYF

j_call: TRBJ1-5
v_call: TRBV5-6
clone_size: NA
d_call: NA
cdr3_nt: TGTGCCAGCAGCTTGAGGGCGAACAATCAGCCCCAGCATTTT
cdr3_aa: CASSLRANNQPQHF

j_call: TRBJ1-5
v_call: TRBV29-1
clone_size: NA
d_call: NA
cdr3_nt: TGCAGCGGACAAACACAGGGACAGCCCCAGCATTTT
cdr3_aa: CSGQTQGQPQHF

j_call: TRBJ2-7
v_call: TRBV20-1
clone_size: NA
d_call: TRBD2
cdr3_nt: TGCAGTGCTAGTCCTACACTAGCGGGGGCGGCCTACGAGCAGTACTTC
cdr3_aa: CSASPTLAGAAYEQYF

j_call: TRBJ2-5
v_call: TRBV6-6
clone_size: NA
d_call: NA
cdr3_nt: TGTGCCAGCAGTTACGAAGGGGGGGCTTGGGAGACCCAGTACTTC
cdr3_aa: CASSYEGGAWETQYF

j_call: TRBJ1-2
v_call: TRBV6-5
clone_size: NA
d_call: TRBD1
cdr3_nt: TGTGCCAGCACCAACAGGGGTATGGGCTACACCTTC
cdr3_aa: CASTNRGMGYTF

j_call: TRBJ2-3
v_call: TRBV5-1
clone_size: NA
d_call: NA
cdr3_nt: TGCGCCAGCACCCCCGGAGATACGCAGTATTTT
cdr3_aa: CASTPGDTQYF

j_call: TRBJ2-1
v_call: TRBV6-2/TRBV6-3
clone_size: NA
d_call: NA
cdr3_nt: TGTGCCAGCAGTTCTAACAGGGTCGGGAACAATGAGCAGTTCTTC
cdr3_aa: CASSSNRVGNNEQFF

j_call: TRBJ2-2
v_call: TRBV29-1
clone_size: NA
d_call: NA
cdr3_nt: TGCAGCTCCCGAATCAAAGGGGCCGGGGAGCTGTTTTTT
cdr3_aa: CSSRIKGAGELFF

j_call: TRBJ1-2
v_call: TRBV5-4
clone_size: once
d_call: NA
cdr3_nt: TGTGCCAGCAGCTTGGGGGACTACCCCGGTGGCTACACCTTC
cdr3_aa: CASSLGDYPGGYTF

j_call: TRBJ1-6
v_call: TRBV5-4
clone_size: NA
d_call: NA
cdr3_nt: TGTGCCAGCAGCGTGTCAAGGAATTCACCCCTCCACTTT
cdr3_aa: CASSVSRNSPLHF

j_call: TRBJ1-4
v_call: TRBV4-2
clone_size: NA
d_call: NA
cdr3_nt: TGTGCCAGCAGCCAACTAGGGGAAAAACTGTTTTTT
cdr3_aa: CASSQLGEKLFF

j_call: TRBJ2-5
v_call: TRBV28
clone_size: once
d_call: TRBD2
cdr3_nt: TGTGCGGCGGGGGAAGAGACCCAGTACTTC
cdr3_aa: CAAGEETQYF

j_call: TRBJ1-2
v_call: TRBV11-2
clone_size: NA
d_call: TRBD1
cdr3_nt: TGTGCCAGCAGCCATCGAGGACAGGGAAAGTTGGACTATGGCTACACCTTC
cdr3_aa: CASSHRGQGKLDYGYTF

j_call: TRBJ1-5
v_call: TRBV12-3/TRBV12-4
clone_size: NA
d_call: TRBD1
cdr3_nt: TGTGCCAGCAGCCCATTGGGACAGGGTTCGGATCAGCCCCAGCATTTT
cdr3_aa: CASSPLGQGSDQPQHF

j_call: TRBJ2-5
v_call: TRBV7-3
clone_size: NA
d_call: NA
cdr3_nt: TGTGCCAGCAGCGCGGACAGTGATCAAGAGACCCAGTACTTC
cdr3_aa: CASSADSDQETQYF

j_call: TRBJ1-5
v_call: TRBV20-1
clone_size: NA
d_call: NA
cdr3_nt: TGCAGTGCTAGAGATCCCACAGGCAATCAGCCCCAGCATTTT
cdr3_aa: CSARDPTGNQPQHF

j_call: TRBJ2-3
v_call: TRBV19
clone_size: NA
d_call: TRBD2
cdr3_nt: TGTGCCAGTAGTAGCGGGGGGGCCGAGACAGATACGCAGTATTTT
cdr3_aa: CASSSGGAETDTQYF

j_call: TRBJ2-6
v_call: TRBV29-1
clone_size: NA
d_call: TRBD1
cdr3_nt: TGCAGCGTTGAAGTCCCGACAGGGGGTCTCTCTGGGGCCAACGTCCTGACTTTC
cdr3_aa: CSVEVPTGGLSGANVLTF

j_call: TRBJ2-1
v_call: TRBV29-1
clone_size: NA
d_call: TRBD2
cdr3_nt: TGCAGCGCCAACCCACTAGCGGGGGGGCGAAGCAATGAGCAGTTCTTC
cdr3_aa: CSANPLAGGRSNEQFF

j_call: TRBJ2-3
v_call: TRBV20-1
clone_size: once
d_call: NA
cdr3_nt: TGCAGTGCCTTCACAGGACTTGGGCGGGGAGATACGCAGTATTTT
cdr3_aa: CSAFTGLGRGDTQYF

j_call: TRBJ2-2
v_call: TRBV6-5
clone_size: NA
d_call: NA
cdr3_nt: TGTGCCAGCAGGGGAGCGGCAAACACCGGGGAGCTGTTTTTT
cdr3_aa: CASRGAANTGELFF

j_call: TRBJ2-5
v_call: TRBV15
clone_size: NA
d_call: TRBD2
cdr3_nt: TGTGCCACCAACCCGACTAGCGGGAGGGAGACCCAGTACTTC
cdr3_aa: CATNPTSGRETQYF

j_call: TRBJ2-5
v_call: TRBV20-1
clone_size: NA
d_call: NA
cdr3_nt: TGCAGTGCTAGAAGGGACGGAATCCAAGAGACCCAGTACTTC
cdr3_aa: CSARRDGIQETQYF

j_call: TRBJ1-1
v_call: TRBV25-1
clone_size: NA
d_call: NA
cdr3_nt: TGTGCCAGCAGTGATGGAGGGGTGCCTGTCTTT
cdr3_aa: CASSDGGVPVF

j_call: TRBJ2-5
v_call: TRBV9
clone_size: NA
d_call: NA
cdr3_nt: TGTGCCAGCAGCGGAGGGGTGGGAGGAGAGACCCAGTACTTC
cdr3_aa: CASSGGVGGETQYF

j_call: TRBJ1-5
v_call: TRBV20-1
clone_size: NA
d_call: NA
cdr3_nt: TGCAGTGCTAGAATCAACAGGCGCAATCAGCCCCAGCATTTT
cdr3_aa: CSARINRRNQPQHF

j_call: TRBJ1-6
v_call: TRBV12-3/TRBV12-4
clone_size: NA
d_call: TRBD1
cdr3_nt: TGTGCCAGCAGTGAGGGAATACGACAGGGTCGAACGGTGGGGACCGATAATTCACCCCTCCACTTT
cdr3_aa: CASSEGIRQGRTVGTDNSPLHF

j_call: TRBJ2-1
v_call: TRBV6-2/TRBV6-3
clone_size: NA
d_call: NA
cdr3_nt: TGTGCCAGCAGTTACTCGGGGGCCTCCTACAATGAGCAGTTCTTC
cdr3_aa: CASSYSGASYNEQFF

j_call: TRBJ2-1
v_call: TRBV5-1
clone_size: NA
d_call: NA
cdr3_nt: TGCGCCAGCAGCTTGGACATCCGTGAGCAGTTCTTC
cdr3_aa: CASSLDIREQFF

j_call: TRBJ1-4
v_call: TRBV7-2
clone_size: once
d_call: NA
cdr3_nt: TGTGCCAGCAGCTTCCAGCCGACAGGCTCCACAACTAATGAAAAACTGTTTTTT
cdr3_aa: CASSFQPTGSTTNEKLFF

j_call: TRBJ1-2
v_call: TRBV25-1
clone_size: NA
d_call: TRBD1
cdr3_nt: TGTGCCAGCAGTTGGGGACAGGGCTATGGCTACACCTTC
cdr3_aa: CASSWGQGYGYTF

j_call: TRBJ1-6
v_call: TRBV3-1
clone_size: NA
d_call: NA
cdr3_nt: TGTGCCAGCAGCCAAGATTCCGGGAGCTACGATTCACCCCTCCACTTT
cdr3_aa: CASSQDSGSYDSPLHF

j_call: TRBJ2-7
v_call: TRBV14
clone_size: NA
d_call: NA
cdr3_nt: TGTGCCAGCAGCCAAGTGGGCAGGCTGCACGAGCAGTACTTC
cdr3_aa: CASSQVGRLHEQYF

j_call: TRBJ1-4
v_call: TRBV20-1
clone_size: NA
d_call: NA
cdr3_nt: TGCAGTGCCCAGGACGGGCAGGGTCTGGCAAAACTGTTTTTT
cdr3_aa: CSAQDGQGLAKLFF

j_call: TRBJ1-2
v_call: TRBV6-5
clone_size: once
d_call: TRBD1
cdr3_nt: TGTGCCAGCAGCCCTCGGACAGGGGGCGATGGCTACACCTTC
cdr3_aa: CASSPRTGGDGYTF

j_call: TRBJ2-5
v_call: TRBV4-3
clone_size: NA
d_call: TRBD2
cdr3_nt: TGCGCCAGCAGCTCAGTAGCGGGGGGCCCCAGAGGCCAGTACTTC
cdr3_aa: CASSSVAGGPRGQYF

j_call: TRBJ2-7
v_call: TRBV6-6
clone_size: once
d_call: NA
cdr3_nt: TGTGCCAGCAGTGGTGGCCAGGACTACGAGCAGTACTTC
cdr3_aa: CASSGGQDYEQYF

j_call: TRBJ2-7
v_call: TRBV4-3
clone_size: NA
d_call: TRBD2
cdr3_nt: TGCGCCAGCAGCCAAGACGTGGGGGGGGCCTACGAGCAGTACTTC
cdr3_aa: CASSQDVGGAYEQYF

j_call: TRBJ2-7
v_call: TRBV4-3
clone_size: NA
d_call: TRBD1
cdr3_nt: TGCGCCAGCAGCAAAAGCAGGGACAGGGCACCTTACGAGCAGTACTTC
cdr3_aa: CASSKSRDRAPYEQYF

j_call: TRBJ1-1
v_call: TRBV12-5
clone_size: NA
d_call: NA
cdr3_nt: TGTGCTAGTGACCGAGACAGAGAAGCTTTCTTT
cdr3_aa: CASDRDREAFF

j_call: TRBJ1-5
v_call: TRBV5-1
clone_size: NA
d_call: TRBD1
cdr3_nt: TGCGCCAGCAGCTTATCAGGGGGGTACAATCAGCCCCAGCATTTT
cdr3_aa: CASSLSGGYNQPQHF

j_call: TRBJ2-7
v_call: TRBV29-1
clone_size: NA
d_call: NA
cdr3_nt: TGCAGCGTTGAAAAGACCGCCGGCGAGCAGTACTTC
cdr3_aa: CSVEKTAGEQYF

j_call: TRBJ2-1
v_call: TRBV29-1
clone_size: NA
d_call: NA
cdr3_nt: TGCAGCGTTGTTGGTGGAAACTCCTACAATGAGCAGTTCTTC
cdr3_aa: CSVVGGNSYNEQFF

j_call: TRBJ2-1
v_call: TRBV18
clone_size: NA
d_call: NA
cdr3_nt: TGTGCCAGCTCACCCTCGCATGAGCAGTTCTTC
cdr3_aa: CASSPSHEQFF

j_call: TRBJ1-5
v_call: TRBV6-2/TRBV6-3
clone_size: NA
d_call: NA
cdr3_nt: TGTGCCAGCAGTTACTTGTCTCCGAATCAGCCCCAGCATTTT
cdr3_aa: CASSYLSPNQPQHF